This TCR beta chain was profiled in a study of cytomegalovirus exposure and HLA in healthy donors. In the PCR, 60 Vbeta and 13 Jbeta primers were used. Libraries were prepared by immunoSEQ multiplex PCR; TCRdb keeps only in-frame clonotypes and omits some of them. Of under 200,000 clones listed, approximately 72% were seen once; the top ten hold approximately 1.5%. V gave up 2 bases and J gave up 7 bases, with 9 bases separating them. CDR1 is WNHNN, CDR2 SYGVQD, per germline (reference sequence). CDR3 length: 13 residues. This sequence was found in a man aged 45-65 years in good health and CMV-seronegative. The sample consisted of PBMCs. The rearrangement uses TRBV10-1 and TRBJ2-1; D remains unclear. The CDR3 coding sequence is TGCGCCAGCAGTGAGCCCCCTAAGAATGAGCAGTTCTTC. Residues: CASSEPPKNEQFF.